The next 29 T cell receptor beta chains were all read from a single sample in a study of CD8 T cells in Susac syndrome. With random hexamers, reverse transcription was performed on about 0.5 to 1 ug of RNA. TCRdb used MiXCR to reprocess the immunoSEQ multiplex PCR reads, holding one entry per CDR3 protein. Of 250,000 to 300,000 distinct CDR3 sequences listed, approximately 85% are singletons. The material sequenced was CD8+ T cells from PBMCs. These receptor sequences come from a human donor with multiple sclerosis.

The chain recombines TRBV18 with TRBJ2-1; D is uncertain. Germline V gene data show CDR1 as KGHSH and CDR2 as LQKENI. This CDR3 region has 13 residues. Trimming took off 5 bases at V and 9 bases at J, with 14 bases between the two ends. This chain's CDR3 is CASSSIIEFEQFF. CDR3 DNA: TGTGCCAGCTCATCGATTATAGAGTTTGAGCAGTTCTTC.

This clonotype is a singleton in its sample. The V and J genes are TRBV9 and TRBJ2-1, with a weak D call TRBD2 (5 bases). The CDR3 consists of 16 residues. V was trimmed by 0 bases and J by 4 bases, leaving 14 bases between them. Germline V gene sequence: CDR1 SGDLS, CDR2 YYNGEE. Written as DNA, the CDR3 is TGTGCCAGCAGCGTAGTCTCCCGGGGAAGGTACAATGAGCAGTTCTTC. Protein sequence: CASSVVSRGRYNEQFF.

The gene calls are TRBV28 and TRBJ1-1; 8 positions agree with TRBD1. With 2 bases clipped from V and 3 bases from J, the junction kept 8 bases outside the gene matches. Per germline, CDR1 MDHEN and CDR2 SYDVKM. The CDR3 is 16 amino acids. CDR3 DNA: TGTGCCAGCAGTTTACACCTCAGGGGGCGAGACACTGAAGCTTTCTTT. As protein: CASSLHLRGRDTEAFF.

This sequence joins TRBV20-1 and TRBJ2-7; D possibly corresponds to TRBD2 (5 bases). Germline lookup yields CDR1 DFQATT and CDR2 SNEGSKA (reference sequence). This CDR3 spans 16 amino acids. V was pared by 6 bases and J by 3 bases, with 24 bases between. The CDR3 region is CSAARGFLTSFYEQYF. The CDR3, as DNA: TGCAGTGCAGCCCGCGGGTTCCTCACTTCCTTCTACGAGCAGTACTTC.

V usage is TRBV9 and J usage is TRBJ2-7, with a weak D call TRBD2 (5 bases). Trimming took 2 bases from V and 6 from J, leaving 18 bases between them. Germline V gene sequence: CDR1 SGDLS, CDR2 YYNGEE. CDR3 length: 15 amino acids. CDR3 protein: CASSVNQRRSAEQYF. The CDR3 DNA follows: TGTGCCAGCAGCGTCAACCAGCGGAGATCGGCCGAGCAGTACTTC.

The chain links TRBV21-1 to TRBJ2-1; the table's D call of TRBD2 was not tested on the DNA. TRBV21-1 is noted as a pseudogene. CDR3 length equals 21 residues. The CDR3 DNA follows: TGTGCCAGCAGCTCCCTGGGCTGGCTAGCGGGAGCCCGGAGCGTTGTAAATGAGCAGTTCTTC. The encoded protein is CASSSLGWLAGARSVVNEQFF.

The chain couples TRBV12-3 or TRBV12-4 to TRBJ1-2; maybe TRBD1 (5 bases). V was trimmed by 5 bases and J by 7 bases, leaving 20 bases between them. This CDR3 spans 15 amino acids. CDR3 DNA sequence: TGTGCCAGCAGTCCGGGGGACGGAGCCCTTGGTGGCTACACCTTC. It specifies CASSPGDGALGGYTF.

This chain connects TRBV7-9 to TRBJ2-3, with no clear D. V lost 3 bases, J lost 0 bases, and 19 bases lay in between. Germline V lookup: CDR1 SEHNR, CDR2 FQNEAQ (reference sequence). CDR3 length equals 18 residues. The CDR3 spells CASSFKGVKPTSTDTQYF. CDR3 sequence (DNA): TGTGCCAGCAGCTTTAAGGGTGTTAAGCCTACTAGCACAGATACGCAGTATTTT.

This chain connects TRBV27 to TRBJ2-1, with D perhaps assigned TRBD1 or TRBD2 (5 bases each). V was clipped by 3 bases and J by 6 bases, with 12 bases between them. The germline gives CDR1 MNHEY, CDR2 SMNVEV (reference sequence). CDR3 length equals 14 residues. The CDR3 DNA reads TGTGCCAGCAGTTTGGGACGTCCGGGCAATGAGCAGTTCTTC. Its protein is CASSLGRPGNEQFF.

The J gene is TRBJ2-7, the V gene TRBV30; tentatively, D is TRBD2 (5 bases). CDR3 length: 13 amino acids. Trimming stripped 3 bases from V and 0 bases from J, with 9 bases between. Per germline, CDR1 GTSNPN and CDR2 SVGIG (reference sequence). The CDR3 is CAWRAGGSYEQYF. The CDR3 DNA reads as TGTGCCTGGAGGGCGGGCGGCTCCTACGAGCAGTACTTC.

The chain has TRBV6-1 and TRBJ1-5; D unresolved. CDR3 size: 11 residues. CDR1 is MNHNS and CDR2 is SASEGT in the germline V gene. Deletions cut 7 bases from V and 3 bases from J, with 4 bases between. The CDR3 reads CASKDNQPQHF. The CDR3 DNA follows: TGTGCCAGCAAGGACAATCAGCCCCAGCATTTT.

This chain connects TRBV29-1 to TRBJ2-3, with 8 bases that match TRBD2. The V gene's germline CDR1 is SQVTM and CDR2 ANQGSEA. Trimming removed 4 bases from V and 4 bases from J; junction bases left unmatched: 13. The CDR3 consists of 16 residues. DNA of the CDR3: TGCAGCGTTGGACCCGTAAGCGGGAGAGCTGCAGATACGCAGTATTTT. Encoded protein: CSVGPVSGRAADTQYF.

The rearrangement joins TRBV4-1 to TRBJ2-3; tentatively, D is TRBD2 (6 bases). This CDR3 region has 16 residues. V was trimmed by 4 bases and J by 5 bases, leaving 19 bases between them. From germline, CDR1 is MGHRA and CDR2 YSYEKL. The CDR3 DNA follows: TGCGCCAGCAGCCTCACGTTAGCGGCCCCGGTAGATACGCAGTATTTT. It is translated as CASSLTLAAPVDTQYF.

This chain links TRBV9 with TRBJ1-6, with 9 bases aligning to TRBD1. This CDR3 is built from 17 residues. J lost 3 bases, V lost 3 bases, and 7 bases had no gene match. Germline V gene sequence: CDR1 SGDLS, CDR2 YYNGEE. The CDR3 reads CASSETGTGFYNSPLHF. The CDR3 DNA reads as TGTGCCAGCAGCGAGACCGGGACAGGGTTCTATAATTCACCCCTCCACTTT.

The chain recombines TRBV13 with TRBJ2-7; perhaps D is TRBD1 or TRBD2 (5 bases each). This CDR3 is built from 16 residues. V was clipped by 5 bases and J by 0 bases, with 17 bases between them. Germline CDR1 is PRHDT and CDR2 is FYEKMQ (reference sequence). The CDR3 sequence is CASSRTGTESSYEQYF. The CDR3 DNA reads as TGTGCCAGCAGCCGTACCGGGACCGAGAGCTCCTACGAGCAGTACTTC.

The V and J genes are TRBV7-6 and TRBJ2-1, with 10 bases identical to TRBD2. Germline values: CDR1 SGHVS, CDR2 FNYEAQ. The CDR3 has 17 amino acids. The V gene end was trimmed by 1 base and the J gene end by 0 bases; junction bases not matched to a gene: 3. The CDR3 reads CASSLETSGLSYNEQFF. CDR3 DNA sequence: TGTGCCAGCAGCTTAGAGACTAGCGGGCTCTCCTACAATGAGCAGTTCTTC.

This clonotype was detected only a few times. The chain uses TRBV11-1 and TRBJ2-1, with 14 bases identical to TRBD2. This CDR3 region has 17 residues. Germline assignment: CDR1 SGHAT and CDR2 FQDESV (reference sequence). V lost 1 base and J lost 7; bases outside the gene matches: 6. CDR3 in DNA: TGTGCCAGCAGCTTAGTGGGACTAGCGGGAGAGTGGAATGAGCAGTTCTTC. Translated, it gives CASSLVGLAGEWNEQFF. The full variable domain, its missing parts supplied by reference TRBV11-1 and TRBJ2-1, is EAEVAQSPRYKITEKSQAVAFWCDPISGHATLYWYRQILGQGPELLVQFQDESVVDDSQLPKDRFSAERLKGVDSTLKIQPAELGDSAMYLCASSLVGLAGEWNEQFFGPGTRLTVL.

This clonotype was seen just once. CDR3 in amino acids: CAWSVGTSGSTDTQYF. In DNA form, the CDR3 reads TGTGCCTGGAGTGTGGGGACTAGCGGGAGCACAGATACGCAGTATTTT. The chain employs TRBV30 and TRBJ2-3; 12 nucleotides align to TRBD2. The CDR3 is 16 residues long. Germline loops: CDR1 GTSNPN, CDR2 SVGIG (reference sequence). Trimming at V came to 0 bases and at J to 0 bases, leaving 1 base not matched to a gene. Together with reference TRBV30 and TRBJ2-3, the CDR3 gives the full variable domain: SQTIHQWPATLVQPVGSPLSLECTVEGTSNPNLYWYRQAAGRGLQLLFYSVGIGQISSEVPQNLSASRPQDRQFILSSKKLLLSDSGFYLCAWSVGTSGSTDTQYFGPGTRLTVL.

The CDR3, as DNA: TGTGCCAGTACCTCAGGGACAGGGGCCTACGAGCAGTACTTC. Translated: CASTSGTGAYEQYF. V is TRBV19 and J is TRBJ2-7; the match to TRBD1 covers 10 bases. The CDR3 consists of 14 residues. Germline CDR1 LNHDA, CDR2 SQIVND (reference sequence). V trimming: 7 bases; J trimming: 2 bases; junction bases outside the gene matches: 5.

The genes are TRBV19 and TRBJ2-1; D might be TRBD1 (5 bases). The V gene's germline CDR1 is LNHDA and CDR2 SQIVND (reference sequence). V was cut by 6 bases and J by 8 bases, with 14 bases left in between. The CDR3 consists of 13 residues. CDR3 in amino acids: CASRDRTSDEQFF. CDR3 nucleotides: TGTGCCAGTAGGGACCGGACATCCGATGAGCAGTTCTTC.

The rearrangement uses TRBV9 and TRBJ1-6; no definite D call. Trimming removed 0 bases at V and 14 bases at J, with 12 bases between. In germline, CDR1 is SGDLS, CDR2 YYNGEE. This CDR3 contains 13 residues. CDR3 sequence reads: CASSVDAVRALHF. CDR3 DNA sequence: TGTGCCAGCAGCGTAGATGCAGTTCGAGCCCTCCACTTT.

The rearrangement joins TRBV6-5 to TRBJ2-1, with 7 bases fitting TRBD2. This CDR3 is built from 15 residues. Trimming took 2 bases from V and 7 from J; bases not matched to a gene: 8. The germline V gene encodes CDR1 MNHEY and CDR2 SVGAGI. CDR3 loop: CASSYQAGDGNEQFF. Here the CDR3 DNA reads TGTGCCAGCAGTTACCAGGCGGGAGATGGTAATGAGCAGTTCTTC.

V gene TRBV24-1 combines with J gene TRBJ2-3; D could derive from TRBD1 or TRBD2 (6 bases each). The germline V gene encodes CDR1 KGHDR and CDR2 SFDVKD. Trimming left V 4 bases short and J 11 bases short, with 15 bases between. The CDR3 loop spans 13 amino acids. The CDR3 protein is CATSELGGLRQYF. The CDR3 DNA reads TGTGCCACCAGTGAACTAGGGGGACTCAGGCAGTATTTT.

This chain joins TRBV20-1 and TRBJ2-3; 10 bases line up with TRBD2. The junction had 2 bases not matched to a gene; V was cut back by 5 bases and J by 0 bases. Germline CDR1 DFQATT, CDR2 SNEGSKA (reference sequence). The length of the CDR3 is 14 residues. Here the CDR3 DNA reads TGCAGTGCTCGGACTAGCGGAAGCACAGATACGCAGTATTTT. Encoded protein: CSARTSGSTDTQYF.

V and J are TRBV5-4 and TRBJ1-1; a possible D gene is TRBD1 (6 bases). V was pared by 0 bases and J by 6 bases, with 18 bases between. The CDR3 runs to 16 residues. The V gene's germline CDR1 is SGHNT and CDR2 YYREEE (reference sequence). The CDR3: CASSLGTEGVIAEAFF. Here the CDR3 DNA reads TGTGCCAGCAGCTTGGGTACGGAGGGGGTTATCGCTGAAGCTTTCTTT.

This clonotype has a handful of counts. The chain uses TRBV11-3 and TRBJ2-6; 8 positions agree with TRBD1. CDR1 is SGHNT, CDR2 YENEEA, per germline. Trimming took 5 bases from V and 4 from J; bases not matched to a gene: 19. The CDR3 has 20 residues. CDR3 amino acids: CASSPPGGTGDDRGANVLTF. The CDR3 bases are TGTGCCAGCAGCCCCCCCGGTGGGACAGGAGACGACAGGGGGGCCAACGTCCTGACTTTC. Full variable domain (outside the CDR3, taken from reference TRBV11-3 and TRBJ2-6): EAGVVQSPRYKIIEKKQPVAFWCNPISGHNTLYWYLQNLGQGPELLIRYENEEAVDDSQLPKDRFSAERLKGVDSTLKIQPAELGDSAVYLCASSPPGGTGDDRGANVLTFGAGSRLTVL.

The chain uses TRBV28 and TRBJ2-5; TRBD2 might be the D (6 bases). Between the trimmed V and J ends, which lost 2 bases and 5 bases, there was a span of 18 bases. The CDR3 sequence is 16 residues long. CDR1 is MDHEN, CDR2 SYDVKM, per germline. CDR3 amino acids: CASSLIAEAQRETQYF. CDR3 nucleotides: TGTGCCAGCAGTTTAATAGCGGAGGCTCAGAGGGAGACCCAGTACTTC.

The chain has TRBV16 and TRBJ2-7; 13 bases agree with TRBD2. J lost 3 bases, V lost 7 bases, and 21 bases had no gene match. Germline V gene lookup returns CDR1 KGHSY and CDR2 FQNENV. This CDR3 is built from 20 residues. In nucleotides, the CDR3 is TGTGCCAGCACCCGATCGGGGACTAGCGGGGCCTACCCGCCCCTCTACGAGCAGTACTTC. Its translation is CASTRSGTSGAYPPLYEQYF.

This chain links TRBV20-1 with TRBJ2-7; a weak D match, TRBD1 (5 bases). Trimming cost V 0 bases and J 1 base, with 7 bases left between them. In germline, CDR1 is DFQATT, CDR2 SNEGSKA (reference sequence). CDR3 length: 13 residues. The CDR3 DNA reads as TGCAGTGCTAGAGAAAGGGGATCCTACGAGCAGTACTTC. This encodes CSARERGSYEQYF.